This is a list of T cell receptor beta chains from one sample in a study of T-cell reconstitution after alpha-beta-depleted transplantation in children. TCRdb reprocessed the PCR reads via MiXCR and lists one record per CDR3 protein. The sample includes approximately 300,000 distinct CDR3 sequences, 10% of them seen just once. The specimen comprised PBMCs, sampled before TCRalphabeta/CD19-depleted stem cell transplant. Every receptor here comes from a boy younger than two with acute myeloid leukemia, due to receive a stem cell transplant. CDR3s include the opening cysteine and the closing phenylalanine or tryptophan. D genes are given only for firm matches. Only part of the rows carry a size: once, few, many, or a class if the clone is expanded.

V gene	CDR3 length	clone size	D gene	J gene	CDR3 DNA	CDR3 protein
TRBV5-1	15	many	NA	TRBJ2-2	TGCGCCAGCAGCTTAAGGGAGTTAAACACCGGGGAGCTGTTTTTT	CASSLRELNTGELFF
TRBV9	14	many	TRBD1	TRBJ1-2	TGTGCCAGCAGCGCCGGACAGGGGGCCTATGGCTACACCTTC	CASSAGQGAYGYTF
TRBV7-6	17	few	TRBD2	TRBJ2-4	TGTGCCAGCAGCCCACGCCTAGCGGGAGGGCGAGGGAACATTCAGTACTTC	CASSPRLAGGRGNIQYF
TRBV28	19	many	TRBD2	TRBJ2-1	TGTGCCAGCACACCGGGACTAGCGGGACTCCCAGGCCAATACAATGAGCAGTTCTTC	CASTPGLAGLPGQYNEQFF
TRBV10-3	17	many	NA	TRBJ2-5	TGTGCCATCAGTGGGACTACTCGTGAGGGGTACCAAGAGACCCAGTACTTC	CAISGTTREGYQETQYF
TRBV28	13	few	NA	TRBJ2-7	TGTGCCAGCAGTTTAGACAGGTTTTACGAGCAGTACTTC	CASSLDRFYEQYF
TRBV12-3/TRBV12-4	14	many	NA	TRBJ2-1	TGTGCCAGCAGTTCCAGACGTCTGTGGAATGAGCAGTTCTTC	CASSSRRLWNEQFF
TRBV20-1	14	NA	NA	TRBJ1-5	TGCAGTGCTAGTGGGGGAGTGTGGAATCAGCCCCATCATTTT	CSASGGVWNQPHHF
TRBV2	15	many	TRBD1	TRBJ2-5	TGTGCCAGCAGTGGACAGGGGGCGAGAGGAGAGACCCAGTACTTC	CASSGQGARGETQYF
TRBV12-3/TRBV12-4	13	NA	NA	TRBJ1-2	TGTGCCAGTAGAAAACAGGGACGGTATGGCTACACCTTC	CASRKQGRYGYTF
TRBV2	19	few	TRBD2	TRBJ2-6	TGTGCCAGCTCACCTCCGGGACTAGCATATCCCTCTGGGGCCAACGTCCTGACTTTC	CASSPPGLAYPSGANVLTF
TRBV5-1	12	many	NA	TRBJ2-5	TGCGCCAGCAGCCGGAGTGAAGAGACCCAGTACTTC	CASSRSEETQYF
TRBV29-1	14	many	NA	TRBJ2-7	TGCAGCGTTGAAGAAGAAGGGGGACCTTACGAGCAGTACTTC	CSVEEEGGPYEQYF
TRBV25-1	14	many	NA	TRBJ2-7	TGTGCCAGCAGTGATCCGCATTTACGAAACGAGCAGTACTTC	CASSDPHLRNEQYF
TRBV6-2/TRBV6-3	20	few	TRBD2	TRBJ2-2	TGTGCCAGCAGTTACTCGACCTTGACCGGGCTAGCGGGAGGAGTCGGGGAGCTGTTTTTT	CASSYSTLTGLAGGVGELFF
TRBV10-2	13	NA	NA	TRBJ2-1	TGCGCCAGCAGTGAGGACGGGAACAATGAGCAGTTCTTC	CASSEDGNNEQFF
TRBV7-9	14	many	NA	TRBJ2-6	TGTGCCAGCAGTTTAGATAGCGGTTCCAACGTCCTGACTTTC	CASSLDSGSNVLTF
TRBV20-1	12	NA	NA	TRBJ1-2	TGCAGTGCTAGATCCGGCCGGGATGGCTACACCTTC	CSARSGRDGYTF
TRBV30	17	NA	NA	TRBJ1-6	TGTGCCTGGAACCCCTCGAGGACCAGGATGATGAATTCACCCCTCCACTTT	CAWNPSRTRMMNSPLHF
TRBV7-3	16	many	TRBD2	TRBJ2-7	TGTGCCAGCAGCTTAACCGCCCTAGCGGGAGGCTACGAGCAGTACTTC	CASSLTALAGGYEQYF
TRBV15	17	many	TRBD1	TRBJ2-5	TGTGCCACCAGCAGAGTTCTCCGAAGGGAAAAAGGGGGCGCCCAGTACTTC	CATSRVLRREKGGAQYF
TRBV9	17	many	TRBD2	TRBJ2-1	TGTGCCAGCAGCACGGCCTCGGGACTAGCCTTCTACAATGAGCAGTTCTTC	CASSTASGLAFYNEQFF
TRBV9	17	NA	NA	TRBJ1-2	TGTGCCAGCAGCCCCGGACCCGACGACGGACCTAACTATGGCTACACCTTC	CASSPGPDDGPNYGYTF
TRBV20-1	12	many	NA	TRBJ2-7	TGCAGTGCTAGAGAAGCAGGGTACGAGCAGTACTTC	CSAREAGYEQYF
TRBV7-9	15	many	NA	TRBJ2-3	TGTGCCAGCAGCCCCCGGGACACCCCCACAGATACGCAGTATTTT	CASSPRDTPTDTQYF
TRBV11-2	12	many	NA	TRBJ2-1	TGTGCCAGCAGCTTAGTGAGAAATGAGCAGTTCTTC	CASSLVRNEQFF
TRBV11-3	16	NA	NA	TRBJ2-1	TGTGCCAGCAGCCCCGGACGACTAGGGAGACAAGGTGAGCAGTTCTTC	CASSPGRLGRQGEQFF
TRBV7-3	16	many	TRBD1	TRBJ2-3	TGTGCCAGCAGCTTAACGACAGGGTCAATCGCAGATACGCAGTATTTT	CASSLTTGSIADTQYF
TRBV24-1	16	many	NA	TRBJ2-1	TGTGCCACCAGTGATTCCCTACCTCCGGCTGGGAATGAGCAGTTCTTC	CATSDSLPPAGNEQFF
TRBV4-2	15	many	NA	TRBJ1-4	TGTGCCAGCAGCCAAGATGGCCGGGGTCCGGAAAAACTGTTTTTT	CASSQDGRGPEKLFF
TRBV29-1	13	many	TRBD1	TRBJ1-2	TGCAGCGTTGCAGGGGGCTGGATCTATGGCTACACCTTC	CSVAGGWIYGYTF
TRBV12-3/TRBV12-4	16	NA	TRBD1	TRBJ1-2	TGTGCCAGCAGCCCAACCGGGACAGCTAAGGACTATGGCCACATCTTC	CASSPTGTAKDYGHIF
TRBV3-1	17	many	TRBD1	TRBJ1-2	TGTGCCAGCAGAGGACAGGGGGCCCACTATCTTAACTATGGCTACACCTTC	CASRGQGAHYLNYGYTF
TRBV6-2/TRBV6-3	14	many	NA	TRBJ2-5	TGTGCCAGCAGTCCACCGAACCGTATGGAGACCCAGTACTTC	CASSPPNRMETQYF
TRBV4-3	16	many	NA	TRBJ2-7	TGCGCCAGCAGCCAATCCCGGTGGGGTTTAACCTACGAGCAGTACTTC	CASSQSRWGLTYEQYF
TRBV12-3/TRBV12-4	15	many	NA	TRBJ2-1	TGTGCCAGCAGTCCACGGGGTTCGGGTTACGATGAGCAGTTCTTC	CASSPRGSGYDEQFF
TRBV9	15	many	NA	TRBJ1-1	TGTGCCAGCAGCGTAGACCTTAACGGGAGGACTGAAGCTTTCTTT	CASSVDLNGRTEAFF
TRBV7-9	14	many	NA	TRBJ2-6	TGTGCCAGCAGCGCACCGATCGGGGCCAACGTCCTGACTTTC	CASSAPIGANVLTF
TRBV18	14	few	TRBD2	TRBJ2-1	TGTGCCAGCTCACCAGATCTAGCGGGGGTGGAGCAGTTCTTC	CASSPDLAGVEQFF
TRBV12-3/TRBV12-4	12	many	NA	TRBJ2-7	TGTGCCAGCAGTTTTTGGGGAGTGGAGCAGTACTTC	CASSFWGVEQYF
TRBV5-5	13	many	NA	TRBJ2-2	TGTGCCAGCAGCTTCGGGGATGGCGGGGAGCTGTTTTTT	CASSFGDGGELFF
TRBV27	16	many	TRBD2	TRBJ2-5	TGTGCCGGCATCATCCTTAGCGGGAGGGAGCAAGAGACCCAGTACTTC	CAGIILSGREQETQYF
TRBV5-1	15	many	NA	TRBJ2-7	TGCGCCAGCAGCCCGGACGGATTTAGCTCCTACGAGCAGTACTTC	CASSPDGFSSYEQYF
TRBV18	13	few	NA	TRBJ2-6	TGTGCCAGCCAGGGCTCTGGGGCCAACGTCCTGACTTTC	CASQGSGANVLTF
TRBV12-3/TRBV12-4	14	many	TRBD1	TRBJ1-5	TGTGCCAGCAGTCTGGGGACAGTCAATCAGCCCCAGCATTTT	CASSLGTVNQPQHF
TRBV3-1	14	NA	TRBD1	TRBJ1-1	TGTGCCAGCAGCCGAGGGACAGCGTCAGGCCAAGCTTTCTTT	CASSRGTASGQAFF
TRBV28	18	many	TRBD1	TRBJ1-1	TGTGCCAGCAGCCTTCGGATCGGGACAGCTAACTTGAACACTGAAGCTTTCTTT	CASSLRIGTANLNTEAFF
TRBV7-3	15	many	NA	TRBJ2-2	TGTGCCAGCAGCTTAACAGCTGCGAACACCGGGGAGCTGTTTTTT	CASSLTAANTGELFF
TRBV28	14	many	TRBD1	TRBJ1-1	TGTGCCAGCAGTCGACAGGGGGCGAGGACTGAAGCTTTCTTT	CASSRQGARTEAFF
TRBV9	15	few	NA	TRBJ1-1	TGTGCCAGCAGCGCCGGACGGATCATGAACACTGAAGCTTTCTTT	CASSAGRIMNTEAFF
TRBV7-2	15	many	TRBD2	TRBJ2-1	TGTGCCAGCTGCCCGGGACTAGCGAAAGGGAATGAGCAGTTCTTC	CASCPGLAKGNEQFF
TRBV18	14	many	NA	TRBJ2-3	TGTGCCAGCTCACCAGAGGGATTGACAGATACGCAGTATTTT	CASSPEGLTDTQYF
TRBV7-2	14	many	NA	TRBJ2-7	TGTGCCAGCAGCTTAGGCGGGGAAATATACGAGCAGTACTTC	CASSLGGEIYEQYF
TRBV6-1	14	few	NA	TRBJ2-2	TGTGCCAGCAAGGGAGTTGGAATTGCCGGGGAGCTGTTTTTT	CASKGVGIAGELFF
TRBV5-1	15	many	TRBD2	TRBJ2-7	TGCGCCAGCAGCCAGCTAGCGGGGATGCCCTACGAGCAGTACTTC	CASSQLAGMPYEQYF